A selection of T cell receptor beta chains follows, all from one sample in a study of a mutant IDH1 vaccine in newly diagnosed glioma. Clones were sequenced by immunoSEQ multiplex PCR, and TCRdb holds only the in-frame ones, with some missing. The data contain approximately 50,000 clones, over 70% of them singletons. Their specific antigens are unknown. Sequencing was performed on PBMCs, taken from a glioma patient whose treatment included an IDH1 peptide vaccine. All receptors derive from a man between 35 and 55 years old with glioma. The CDR3 runs from the conserved cysteine through the conserved F or W. The D gene is left open where the match is weak. Size is omitted from some rows. Given values are once, few, many or a class for expanded clones.

clone size,D gene,J gene,V gene,CDR3 protein,CDR3 DNA
.,.,TRBJ2-2,TRBV19,CAGSYGYTGELFF,TGTGCCGGGAGCTACGGGTACACCGGGGAGCTGTTTTTT
medium-sized,TRBD1,TRBJ1-2,TRBV6-5,CASSFLRGSNYGYTF,TGTGCCAGCAGTTTCCTCAGGGGGAGTAACTATGGCTACACCTTC
.,TRBD2,TRBJ2-5,TRBV6-5,CASSYREGETQYF,TGTGCCAGCAGTTACAGGGAGGGGGAGACCCAGTACTTC
.,.,TRBJ1-5,TRBV5-1,CASSPPIARRSYQPQHF,TGCGCCAGCAGCCCACCTATTGCCCGACGGTCCTATCAGCCCCAGCATTTT
.,TRBD2,TRBJ2-1,TRBV7-2,CASRAGGSYNEQFF,TGTGCCAGCAGGGCCGGCGGGAGCTACAATGAGCAGTTCTTC
.,.,TRBJ2-7,TRBV18,CASSAMTGRAYEQYF,TGTGCCAGCTCAGCAATGACAGGTCGGGCCTACGAGCAGTACTTC
.,TRBD1,TRBJ2-5,TRBV9,CASSPYDREETQYF,TGTGCCAGCAGCCCGTATGACAGGGAAGAGACCCAGTACTTC
.,.,TRBJ2-1,TRBV29-1,CSVDYNEQFF,TGCAGCGTTGACTACAATGAGCAGTTCTTC
.,.,TRBJ2-2,TRBV18,CASSPDTGELFF,TGTGCCAGCTCACCCGACACCGGGGAGCTGTTTTTT
once,TRBD1,TRBJ2-7,TRBV28,CASSQIGQGEYEQYF,TGTGCCAGCAGTCAGATCGGACAGGGGGAATACGAGCAGTACTTC
.,TRBD2,TRBJ2-5,TRBV7-9,CASSPGLAKETQYF,TGTGCCAGCAGCCCTGGACTAGCCAAAGAGACCCAGTACTTC
.,.,TRBJ1-2,TRBV4-1,CASSQDLIDYGYTF,TGCGCCAGCAGCCAAGATCTGATTGACTATGGCTACACCTTC
.,.,TRBJ2-3,TRBV6-5,CASSQFPTDTQYF,TGTGCCAGCAGTCAGTTCCCCACAGATACGCAGTATTTT
.,.,TRBJ1-3,TRBV29-1,CSVEFFPGSGNTIYF,TGCAGCGTTGAATTTTTCCCAGGGTCTGGAAACACCATATATTTT
.,.,TRBJ2-3,TRBV18,CASSATSTDTQYF,TGTGCCAGCTCAGCCACTAGCACAGATACGCAGTATTTT
.,.,TRBJ2-7,TRBV5-1,CASSSSTGSYEQYF,TGCGCCAGCAGCTCAAGTACAGGGTCCTACGAGCAGTACTTC
.,TRBD1,TRBJ2-7,TRBV19,CASSMTGGSYEQYF,TGTGCCAGTAGTATGACAGGGGGCTCCTACGAGCAGTACTTC
.,.,TRBJ1-1,TRBV29-1,CSAAGRSNTEAFF,TGCAGCGCCGCGGGCAGATCGAACACTGAAGCTTTCTTT
.,.,TRBJ2-2,TRBV6-4,CASSQQHTGELFF,TGTGCCAGCAGTCAGCAACACACCGGGGAGCTGTTTTTT
.,TRBD1,TRBJ2-5,TRBV7-7,CASSPDRGQTQYF,TGTGCTAGCAGCCCGGACAGGGGGCAGACCCAGTACTTC
once,.,TRBJ2-6,TRBV7-2,CASSPRTSGANVLTF,TGTGCCAGCAGCCCTCGGACCTCTGGGGCCAACGTCCTGACTTTC
.,.,TRBJ2-5,TRBV5-6,CASSLKVPVYQETQYF,TGTGCCAGCAGCTTAAAGGTTCCGGTGTACCAAGAGACCCAGTACTTC
.,TRBD2,TRBJ2-7,TRBV7-2,CASSLRLAGPPDSYEQYF,TGTGCCAGCAGCTTAAGGCTAGCGGGCCCTCCGGACTCCTACGAGCAGTACTTC
.,TRBD2,TRBJ2-1,TRBV27,CASSLIPGTSGRANEQFF,TGTGCCAGCAGTCTTATCCCGGGGACTAGCGGGAGGGCTAATGAGCAGTTCTTC
.,TRBD2,TRBJ2-7,TRBV4-2,CASSSQAGVSEQYF,TGTGCCAGCAGCTCCCAAGCGGGAGTTAGCGAGCAGTACTTC